This section outlines one T cell receptor beta chain sequence together with its context. The target antigen is unknown. The data were produced by immunoSEQ multiplex PCR, yet TCRdb's version contains in-frame clones alone and is incomplete. The sample records 1,700 or so clones, roughly 84% being singletons. The entry originates in a study of B cell selection in AIRE deficiency. Study-wide points: Tconv and Treg cells from AIRE-deficient patients resembled healthy donors in TCRBV usage, CDR3 length and diversity. CDR3s were shorter in shared Treg sequences, reflecting few non-templated nucleotide insertions.

Germline loops: CDR1 SGDLS, CDR2 YYNGEE. V gave up 4 bases and J gave up 0 bases; unmatched junction bases: 21. This CDR3 spans 22 amino acids. Sorted regulatory T cells were CD4-positive, CD25-high and CD127-low or negative. Control samples were from healthy, unrelated donors. The V gene is TRBV9, the J gene TRBJ2-1; 11 bases align to TRBD1. The sequence came from a human donor in good health. The specimen sequenced was CD4+CD25+ Tregs sorted from PBMCs. CDR3 residues: CASSQKNRTGTGGIRSYNEQFF. As DNA, the CDR3 is TGTGCCAGCAGCCAAAAAAACAGAACCGGGACAGGGGGAATCCGCTCCTACAATGAGCAGTTCTTC.